The rows below give T cell receptor beta chains drawn from one sample of a study of T-cell reconstitution after alpha-beta-depleted transplantation in children. TCRdb analysed the PCR reads with MiXCR anew, one entry per CDR3 protein. In the table there are 250,000 to 400,000 distinct CDR3 sequences, roughly 25% of which are singletons. The sequences come from PBMCs, mostly from graft donor cells, collected 180 days after TCRalphabeta/CD19-depleted stem cell transplant. These receptors were collected from a male patient aged 10-17 years who had a stem cell transplant for acute lymphoblastic leukemia, so the T cells may come from the graft donor. The CDR3 runs from the conserved cysteine through the conserved F or W. Each record gives: J gene, V gene, CDR3 protein.

j_gene: TRBJ1-1
v_gene: TRBV13
CDR3aa: CASSGDRGWNTEAFF

j_gene: TRBJ2-3
v_gene: TRBV29-1
CDR3aa: CSVLSQGSTDTQYF

j_gene: TRBJ2-3
v_gene: TRBV10-3
CDR3aa: CAISFAPPDTQYF

j_gene: TRBJ1-5
v_gene: TRBV7-9
CDR3aa: CASSAGRPNQPQHF

j_gene: TRBJ2-2
v_gene: TRBV5-1
CDR3aa: CASSLAYGTPSAGELFF

j_gene: TRBJ1-4
v_gene: TRBV5-1
CDR3aa: CASSGEGGLANEKLFF

j_gene: TRBJ1-2
v_gene: TRBV18
CDR3aa: CASSPPFGYFGGYTF

j_gene: TRBJ1-2
v_gene: TRBV7-2
CDR3aa: CASTGGGTNYGYTF

j_gene: TRBJ2-7
v_gene: TRBV2
CDR3aa: CASSETRTGQRTSYEQYF

j_gene: TRBJ2-5
v_gene: TRBV5-1
CDR3aa: CASSSGTDQETQYF

j_gene: TRBJ2-2
v_gene: TRBV6-5
CDR3aa: CASSFPRTSGSSAGELFF

j_gene: TRBJ2-3
v_gene: TRBV7-2
CDR3aa: CASSLAGTSSLTDTQYF

j_gene: TRBJ2-1
v_gene: TRBV5-6
CDR3aa: CASSLADGGPYNEQFF

j_gene: TRBJ2-5
v_gene: TRBV20-1
CDR3aa: CRPRETQYF

j_gene: TRBJ2-7
v_gene: TRBV28
CDR3aa: CASSLGIAVQYF

j_gene: TRBJ2-6
v_gene: TRBV5-1
CDR3aa: CASSYRGSGANVLTF

j_gene: TRBJ2-7
v_gene: TRBV5-1
CDR3aa: CASSSGSSYEQYF

j_gene: TRBJ2-1
v_gene: TRBV6-5
CDR3aa: CASSYGQGLGNEQFF

j_gene: TRBJ2-5
v_gene: TRBV5-4
CDR3aa: CASSLAGGPAQETQYF

j_gene: TRBJ2-2
v_gene: TRBV5-1
CDR3aa: CASSQGANTGELFF

j_gene: TRBJ2-1
v_gene: TRBV7-3
CDR3aa: CASSLQPSSSVEWYEQFF

j_gene: .
v_gene: TRBV5-6
CDR3aa: CASSPNTDTQHF

j_gene: TRBJ1-5
v_gene: TRBV12-3/TRBV12-4
CDR3aa: CASSSIGEHQPQHF

j_gene: TRBJ2-3
v_gene: TRBV11-2
CDR3aa: CASSLESGTRDTQYF

j_gene: TRBJ1-6
v_gene: TRBV12-3/TRBV12-4
CDR3aa: CASSLGAGESPLHF

j_gene: TRBJ2-3
v_gene: TRBV29-1
CDR3aa: CSVSRGSDTQYF

j_gene: TRBJ1-2
v_gene: TRBV30
CDR3aa: CAWSPRRLALTNYGYTF

j_gene: TRBJ1-5
v_gene: TRBV11-2
CDR3aa: CASSLGWPKQVNNQPQHF

j_gene: TRBJ2-1
v_gene: TRBV11-2
CDR3aa: CASSPAGTLIKGEQFF

j_gene: TRBJ2-6
v_gene: TRBV15
CDR3aa: CATSPHRRGPSGANVLTF

j_gene: TRBJ1-4
v_gene: TRBV29-1
CDR3aa: CSVAQGRGEKLFF

j_gene: TRBJ2-1
v_gene: TRBV25-1
CDR3aa: CASTSRTGTYNEQFF

j_gene: TRBJ2-5
v_gene: TRBV5-8
CDR3aa: CASSVGQGQETQYF

j_gene: TRBJ2-3
v_gene: TRBV7-9
CDR3aa: CASRGTLNTDTQYF

j_gene: TRBJ2-7
v_gene: TRBV6-1
CDR3aa: CASSRQRTATYEQYF

j_gene: TRBJ2-1
v_gene: TRBV5-1
CDR3aa: CASSSSLDSPSSYNEQFF

j_gene: TRBJ2-7
v_gene: TRBV29-1
CDR3aa: CSVELGPGPYEQYF

j_gene: TRBJ2-3
v_gene: TRBV7-2
CDR3aa: CASSPGLVGRDTQYF

j_gene: TRBJ2-2
v_gene: TRBV14
CDR3aa: CASSQVLGELFF

j_gene: TRBJ2-1
v_gene: TRBV20-1
CDR3aa: CSARDLFGSYNEQFF

j_gene: TRBJ1-1
v_gene: TRBV15
CDR3aa: CATSRAYRGEAFF

j_gene: TRBJ2-1
v_gene: TRBV5-1
CDR3aa: CASSPSGQPLYNEQFF

j_gene: TRBJ1-5
v_gene: TRBV16
CDR3aa: CASSQSGGAQPQHF

j_gene: TRBJ1-5
v_gene: TRBV7-3
CDR3aa: CASSPTGDQPQHF

j_gene: TRBJ1-5
v_gene: TRBV6-4
CDR3aa: CASRDTAYSNQPQHF

j_gene: TRBJ2-4
v_gene: TRBV2
CDR3aa: CASNKARGIQYF

j_gene: TRBJ2-2
v_gene: TRBV24-1
CDR3aa: CATSERGTGELFF

j_gene: TRBJ2-7
v_gene: TRBV13
CDR3aa: CASSVDRVYSYEQYF

j_gene: TRBJ2-1
v_gene: TRBV7-9
CDR3aa: CASSLVAHEGNEQFF

j_gene: TRBJ2-3
v_gene: TRBV7-8
CDR3aa: CASSLGAGGQGDTQYF

j_gene: TRBJ1-1
v_gene: TRBV20-1
CDR3aa: CSAREGARTEAFF

j_gene: TRBJ1-2
v_gene: TRBV29-1
CDR3aa: CSVAPTTGVGVGGYTF

j_gene: TRBJ1-1
v_gene: TRBV3-1
CDR3aa: CASSQEDTVNTEAFF

j_gene: TRBJ2-1
v_gene: TRBV7-6
CDR3aa: CASSFSTSGRSYEQFF

j_gene: TRBJ1-2
v_gene: TRBV4-2
CDR3aa: CASSQDSGNYGYTF

j_gene: TRBJ2-5
v_gene: TRBV3-1
CDR3aa: CASSQERDNPNEETQYF

j_gene: TRBJ2-7
v_gene: TRBV20-1
CDR3aa: CSAVLLDKSSYEQYF

j_gene: TRBJ2-2
v_gene: TRBV19
CDR3aa: CASSPPTGGNTGELFF

j_gene: TRBJ2-2
v_gene: TRBV6-5
CDR3aa: CASSRDRGNTGELFF